Described below is a single T cell receptor beta chain sequence and its context. A few counts support this clone. Which antigen it targets is not known. No base quality values were provided; no much bigger clone lies one nucleotide off. This specimen comes from a study of blood T cell repertoires in COVID-19 (dated by TCRdb to the early 2020s). With respect to the entire study: The collaborator samples originated in the United States, Italy and Spain and spanned the acute and convalescent phases of COVID-19. The material from the prospective study consisted of cDNA or gDNA derived from T cells, B-cell-depleted T cells, or PBMCs. The dataset comprised deeply sampled blood TCRbeta repertoires from subjects exposed to, actively infected with, or recovered from COVID-19. The repertoires were released in a freely available public database intended as a resource for research on the immune response to SARS-CoV-2. Samples came from the ongoing ImmuneRACE study (first 160 participants) plus 1,254 subjects from 6 global collaborators. Nearly every sample came with metadata listing a de-identified subject ID, COVID-19 status, age in years and sex. Where available, HLA class I and class II types were taken from metadata supplied by the sample provider and were not determined by assay-based typing. General study outcomes and caveats: The quantity of clinical and demographic metadata differed by source and by participant and was supplied without curation.

The collaborating institutions used their own protocols to collect whole blood in K2EDTA tubes. For TCRbeta analysis, collaborator samples were shipped as frozen whole blood, as isolated PBMCs, or as DNA extracted from either sample type. TCRbeta CDR3 regions were amplified from genomic DNA by means of the immunoSEQ Assay, a bias-controlled multiplex PCR. In the source study's methods: The number of nucleated cells in each sample was estimated by amplification of reference gene primers within the assay. To quantify the absolute abundance of each unique TCRbeta CDR3 rearrangement, sequence reads were collapsed and filtered. For each sample, productive Simpson clonality was calculated as the square root of Simpson's diversity index over productive rearrangements. In its TCRdb copy, this immuneACCESS table keeps in-frame sequences only and misses some clones. Where compared with another copy, unresolved V genes explain less than half of these, and the others have no known cause. V, J and clone size reflect that table, while D and trimming were determined from the DNA. This sample has about 49,000 clones in its table, and roughly nine tenths of those were observed once. The ten largest clones capture 5% to 6% of the sample.

The CDR3 holds 15 amino acids from the cysteine to the phenylalanine. Only the CDR3 part of the read is kept: 45 bases, read in frame from the first base. In the germline V gene, CDR1 corresponds to MDHEN and CDR2 to SYDVKM. V and J are truncated by 5 bases and 0 bases respectively, leaving an intervening sequence of 13 bases. The TCR sequence derives from a man in his forties with active COVID-19. The chain employs TRBV28 and TRBJ1-1, with the D gene uncertain. The source material was peripheral blood. The encoded CDR3 is CASSDRRVMNTEAFF. In nucleotide form, the sequence is TGTGCCAGCAGTGATCGGAGGGTCATGAACACTGAAGCTTTCTTT.